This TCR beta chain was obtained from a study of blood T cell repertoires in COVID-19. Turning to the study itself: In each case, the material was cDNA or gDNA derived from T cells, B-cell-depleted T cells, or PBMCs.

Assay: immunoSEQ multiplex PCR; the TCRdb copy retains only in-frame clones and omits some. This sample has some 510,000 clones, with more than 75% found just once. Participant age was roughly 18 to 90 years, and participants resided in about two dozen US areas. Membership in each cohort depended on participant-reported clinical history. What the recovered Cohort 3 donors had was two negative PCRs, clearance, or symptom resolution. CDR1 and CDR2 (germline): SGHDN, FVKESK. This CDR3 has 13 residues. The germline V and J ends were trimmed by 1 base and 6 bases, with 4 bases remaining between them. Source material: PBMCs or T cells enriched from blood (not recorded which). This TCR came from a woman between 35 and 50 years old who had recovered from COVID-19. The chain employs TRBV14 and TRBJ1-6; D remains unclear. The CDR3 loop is CASSQAVNSPLHF. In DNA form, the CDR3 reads TGTGCCAGCAGCCAAGCCGTTAATTCACCCCTCCACTTT.